These 11 T cell receptor beta chains originate from one sample sequenced in a study of beta chain features in type 1 diabetes. cDNA synthesis used the whole RNA isolate, giving expressed TCRB sequences. Produced via immunoSEQ multiplex PCR; TCRdb's table is partial and in-frame only. The repertoire consists of under 550,000 clones, with about an eighth occurring once and the leading ten covering around 0.05%. The sample taken for sequencing was naive CD4+ T cells from blood. All receptors derive from a woman aged 18 to 35 in good health.

CDR3 loop: CASSPLVRWVAGPSMDEQFF. DNA of the CDR3: TGTGCCAGCAGCCCCTTGGTAAGGTGGGTAGCGGGCCCTTCAATGGATGAGCAGTTCTTC. The J gene is TRBJ2-1, the V gene TRBV14, with TRBD2 identical over 7 bases. CDR1 SGHDN and CDR2 FVKESK come from the germline V gene. The CDR3 totals 20 residues. V lost 4 bases to trimming and J lost 8 bases; unmatched junction nucleotides: 26. The whole variable domain, remainder taken from reference TRBV14 and TRBJ2-1, is EAGVTQFPSHSVIEKGQTVTLRCDPISGHDNLYWYRRVMGKEIKFLLHFVKESKQDESGMPNNRFLAERTGGTYSTLKVQPAELEDSGVYFCASSPLVRWVAGPSMDEQFFGPGTRLTVL.

The V call is TRBV4-1, the J call TRBJ1-5, with no clear D. Trimming left V 1 base short and J 5 bases short, with 18 bases between. CDR3 length equals 17 residues. The germline V gene has CDR1 MGHRA and CDR2 YSYEKL. The CDR3 nucleotides read TGCGCCAGCAGCCAAGGCCCCACGGGGAGACGAGATCAGCCCCAGCATTTT. Protein sequence: CASSQGPTGRRDQPQHF.

This clone was seen a handful of times. The rearrangement links TRBV5-4 to TRBJ2-5, with no clear D. V lost 0 bases and J lost 0, with 3 bases in between. Germline V gene sequence: CDR1 SGHNT, CDR2 YYREEE (reference sequence). There are 13 residues in the CDR3. CDR3 bases: TGTGCCAGCAGCTTGGACCACCAAGAGACCCAGTACTTC. This gives the protein CASSLDHQETQYF.

The table lists this clone with a few counts. The gene calls are TRBV29-1 and TRBJ1-5; D remains ambiguous. Looked up from germline, CDR1 is SQVTM and CDR2 is ANQGSEA. The ends were cut back, 4 bases at V and 2 bases at J, with 9 bases in the middle. This CDR3 region has 13 residues. The CDR3 DNA follows: TGCAGCGTTGTGTTCGGTGGCAATCAGCCCCAGCATTTT. Translation: CSVVFGGNQPQHF.

This clone has a handful of counts. The chain combines TRBV30 with TRBJ1-2, with unresolved D. Trimming removed 0 bases at V and 7 bases at J, with 12 bases between. This CDR3 has 13 amino acids. Germline CDR1 and CDR2: GTSNPN and SVGIG (reference sequence). CDR3 nucleotides: TGTGCCTGGAGTGTGACCCTGTCCCTTGGCTACACCTTC. This encodes CAWSVTLSLGYTF.

The chain carries TRBV27 and TRBJ2-2, with D perhaps TRBD2 (5 bases). The CDR3 contains 14 residues. Per the germline V gene, CDR1 is MNHEY and CDR2 is SMNVEV (reference sequence). Deletions cut 5 bases from V and 7 bases from J, with 14 bases between. CDR3 in amino acids: CASSVRYSVGELFF. In DNA form, the CDR3 reads TGTGCCAGCAGTGTACGCTATAGCGTCGGGGAGCTGTTTTTT.

Only a few counts were recorded for this clone. This chain links TRBV7-2 with TRBJ2-5, with TRBD2 identical over 14 bases. This CDR3 spans 19 amino acids. Germline lookup yields CDR1 SGHTA and CDR2 FQGNSA. Germline trimming cut 1 base from V and 5 bases from J; bases unmatched to any gene: 12. The CDR3 spells CASSLVRLAGGSAGETQYF. DNA for the CDR3: TGTGCCAGCAGCTTAGTGCGACTAGCGGGAGGGTCAGCGGGGGAGACCCAGTACTTC. Filled out from reference TRBV7-2 and TRBJ2-5, the complete variable domain reads GAGVSQSPSNKVTEKGKDVELRCDPISGHTALYWYRQSLGQGLEFLIYFQGNSAPDKSGLPSDRFSAERTGGSVSTLTIQRTQQEDSAVYLCASSLVRLAGGSAGETQYFGPGTRLLVL.

This clone has just a few counts. The CDR3 nucleotides read TGTGCCAGCAGCCCCGGGACAGGGGGATTCTACGAGCAGTACGTC. Residues: CASSPGTGGFYEQYV. This sequence joins TRBV6-6 and TRBJ2-7, with 11 bases matching TRBD1. The germline gives CDR1 MNHNY, CDR2 SVGAGI (reference sequence). The CDR3 contains 15 residues. The trim removed 6 bases at V and 3 bases at J, leaving 7 bases unmatched.

Notes on this clone: This sample includes further DNA sequences coding for the same CDR3. V usage is TRBV18 and J usage is TRBJ1-1; D call uncertain. Germline V lookup: CDR1 KGHSH, CDR2 LQKENI. The CDR3 has 14 amino acids. Deletions cut 5 bases from V and 0 bases from J, with 10 bases between. The DNA for the CDR3 is TGTGCCAGCTCAAGACTGGACCTGAACACTGAAGCTTTCTTT. It yields the protein CASSRLDLNTEAFF.

This clone occurred a few times. V gene TRBV30 combines with J gene TRBJ1-2, with 8 bases fitting TRBD1. The CDR3 runs 13 residues. Trimming cost V 0 bases and J 8 bases; bases outside gene matches: 5. Germline CDR1 and CDR2: GTSNPN and SVGIG (reference sequence). This CDR3 reads CAWSVDRGGGYTF. The CDR3 DNA is TGTGCCTGGAGTGTAGACAGGGGAGGCGGCTACACCTTC.

As for this clone: The sample contains more than one DNA sequence encoding this CDR3. The chain is built from TRBV7-9 and TRBJ2-5; 7 positions match TRBD1. The CDR3 has 13 residues. Per germline, CDR1 SEHNR and CDR2 FQNEAQ (reference sequence). The V gene end was trimmed by 4 bases and the J gene end by 5 bases; junction bases not matched to a gene: 4. CDR3 in amino acids: CASSSQGRETQYF. CDR3 sequence (DNA): TGTGCCAGCAGCTCACAGGGGCGGGAGACCCAGTACTTC.